This T cell receptor beta chain was sequenced in a study of blood T cells in healthy people across ages (dated by TCRdb to the mid-2010s). For the study in its entirety: Template switching captured roughly one uniquely barcoded TCR beta cDNA molecule per two T cells in model experiments. Using deep sequencing normalized with unique cDNA molecular identifiers, the study measured how TCR beta repertoire diversity changes with age. Four age groups were formed from the donors: young (average approximately 15 years), middle-aged (approximately 40), aged (roughly 58) and long-lived (around 80). To avoid experimental bias, donors of different ages were randomly spread across the sequencing lanes. Two additional independent replicas of 1 million unique cDNA reads from the same blood draw were analyzed for two donors (one aged 18 to 30 and one aged 80 or older). Study-wide conclusions, independent of this receptor: The CMV infection status of donors was not known, potentially confounding age-related changes in expanded clonotypes. Estimates of total diversity from one million sequenced T cells were regarded as lower bounds and underestimates. Compared with the aged group, the long-lived group had more naive CD4+ T cells, fewer expanded clones and increased TCR diversity, suggesting age selection. Observed TCR beta diversity per million T cells fell roughly linearly with age, and a significant reduction was already apparent by age approximately 41. Because profiling used bulk unsorted PBMCs, naive and antigen-experienced compartments could not be compared conclusively. There was a strong correlation between observed TCR beta diversity and the percentage of naive T cells measured by flow cytometry.

This clonotype was observed a handful of times. Its specific antigen is unknown. One base away there is no much larger clone; base qualities are not given. The 39 donors, aged about 6 to 95 years, were systemically healthy Caucasian individuals from Russia. Each donor gave roughly 9.5 milliliters of peripheral blood, collected into EDTA-treated Vacutainer tubes. Ficoll-Paque density-gradient centrifugation was used to isolate PBMCs, with at least 6 million obtained per sample. Total RNA, at least 6 micrograms per sample, was extracted from PBMCs with Trizol reagent. For every donor, an aliquot of PBMCs went through flow cytometry to measure the percentages of naive CD45RAhigh/CD27high T cells. The library was produced with 5' RACE. Instrument on record: Illumina HiSeq 2500. A second PCR of about 7 to 12 cycles was performed with a sample-barcoded 5' primer and a J-beta primer mix. A template-switch 5' adaptor carrying 12 random nucleotides introduced a unique molecular identifier onto each TCR beta cDNA molecule. Each sample yielded at least 2.5 million CDR3-containing paired-end reads. First-strand cDNA was synthesized from all RNA with the Mint cDNA synthesis kit, primed by a TRBC-specific oligonucleotide. Following uracil-DNA glycosylase treatment, a first 18-cycle PCR with universal primers M1SS and BC2_uni_R was performed on all cDNA. In the original analysis: Normalization of each sample was performed by random selection of 1 million high-quality reads, each carrying a distinct molecular identifier. Reads with shared molecular identifiers were discarded instead of being binned into consensus sequences. MiTCR, with a Q25 quality threshold and the strictest error-elimination algorithm, was used for CDR3 identification, clonotype clustering and error correction. A nonparametric unseen species model with Euler transformation was used to estimate lower-bound total TCR beta diversity. The public reads were run again by TCRdb, first through fastp at Q25 and then through MiXCR, and only productive beta chains were kept. Each CDR3 protein appears once, grouped with its most common genes and DNA. These V and J calls derive from TCRdb rather than the authors' analysis. This sample comprises fewer than 950,000 distinct CDR3 sequences, about 37% of them detected only once. Roughly 13% of the sample lies in the top ten.

The origin of this receptor is a man aged 18 to 29 in good health. Sequencing was performed on blood.

The encoded CDR3 is CAISDRQAEYNEQYF. The nucleotides are TGTGCCATCAGTGACCGACAGGCAGAATACAATGAGCAGTACTTC. The rearrangement joined TRBV10-3 to TRBJ2-1; TRBD1 could be the D gene, as 6 bases match. The J call may be in error: the DNA end matches TRBJ2-7 better. The CDR3 covers 15 residues, taking in both the cysteine and the phenylalanine. Kept here is only the CDR3 DNA, which spans 45 bases and is read in frame from base 1. Sequences ENHRY (CDR1) and SYGVKD (CDR2) are obtained from the germline V gene.